This TCR beta chain is drawn from a study of blood T cell repertoires in COVID-19. The protocol was immunoSEQ multiplex PCR, while the TCRdb copy is restricted to in-frame clones and leaves out a portion. The repertoire holds about 93,000 clones, with almost 80% as singletons. This TCR was recovered from a human donor in a cohort sampled during active COVID-19. The sequencing input was peripheral blood.

CDR3 protein: CASSYRVSPIAVNTEAFF. CDR3 DNA sequence: TGTGCCAGCAGTTACAGGGTCTCTCCGATCGCCGTGAACACTGAAGCTTTCTTT. The genes are TRBV27 and TRBJ1-1; D may be TRBD1 (6 bases). Germline values: CDR1 MNHEY, CDR2 SMNVEV (reference sequence). V was trimmed by 4 bases and J by 0 bases, leaving 21 bases between them. This CDR3 has 18 residues.